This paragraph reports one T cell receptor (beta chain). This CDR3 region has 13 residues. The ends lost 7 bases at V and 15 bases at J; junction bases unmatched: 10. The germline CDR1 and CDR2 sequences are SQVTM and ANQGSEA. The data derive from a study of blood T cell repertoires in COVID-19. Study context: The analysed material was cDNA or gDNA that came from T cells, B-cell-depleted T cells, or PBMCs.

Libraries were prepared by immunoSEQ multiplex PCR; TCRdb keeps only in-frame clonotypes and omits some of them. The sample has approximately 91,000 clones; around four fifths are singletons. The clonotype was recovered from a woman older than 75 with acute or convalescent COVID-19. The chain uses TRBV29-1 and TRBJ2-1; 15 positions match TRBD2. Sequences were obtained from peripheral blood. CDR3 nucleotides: TGCAGCGCCCGGACTAGCGGGAGGGCCAGTCGGTTCTTC. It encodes CSARTSGRASRFF.